The T cell receptor (beta chain) described here comes from a study of blood T cell repertoires in COVID-19. Study summary: Samples came from the United States, Italy and Spain, spanning acute and convalescent COVID-19. T cells, B-cell-depleted T cells, or PBMCs supplied cDNA or gDNA.

V lost 7 bases to trimming and J lost 0 bases; unmatched junction nucleotides: 10. CDR1 SNHLY and CDR2 FYNNEI come from the germline V gene. This CDR3 comprises 17 residues. Authors' data handling: Using reference gene primer amplification, nucleated cell counts were estimated. Repertoires were generated with immunoSEQ multiplex PCR, while TCRdb's copy carries only in-frame clones and drops some. That table gives V, J and clone size, and the DNA gave D and trimming. The table records some 44,000 clones, about 90% of them present only once. This TCR came from a human donor in a cohort sampled during active COVID-19. The genes are TRBV2 and TRBJ1-5; 9 nucleotides line up with TRBD1. The source material was peripheral blood. DNA of the CDR3: TGTGCCAGCACCGGGACAGGGCGAAGCTATAGCAATCAGCCCCAGCATTTT. This codes for CASTGTGRSYSNQPQHF.